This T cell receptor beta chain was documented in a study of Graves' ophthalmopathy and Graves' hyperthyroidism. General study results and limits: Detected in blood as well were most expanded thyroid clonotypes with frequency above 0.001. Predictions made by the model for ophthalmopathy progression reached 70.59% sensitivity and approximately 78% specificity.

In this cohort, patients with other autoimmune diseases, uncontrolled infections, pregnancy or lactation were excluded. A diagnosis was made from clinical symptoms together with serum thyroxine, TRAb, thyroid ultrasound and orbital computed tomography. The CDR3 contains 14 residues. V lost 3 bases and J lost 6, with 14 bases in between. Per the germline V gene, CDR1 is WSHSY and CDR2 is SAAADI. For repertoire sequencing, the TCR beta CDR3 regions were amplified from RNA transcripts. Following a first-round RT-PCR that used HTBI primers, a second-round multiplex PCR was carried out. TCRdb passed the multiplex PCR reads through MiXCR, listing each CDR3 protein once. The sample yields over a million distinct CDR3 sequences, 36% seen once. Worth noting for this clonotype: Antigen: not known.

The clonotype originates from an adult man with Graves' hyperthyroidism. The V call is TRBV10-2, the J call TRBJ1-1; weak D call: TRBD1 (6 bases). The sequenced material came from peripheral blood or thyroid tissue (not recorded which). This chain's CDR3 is CASSEVWGQAEAFF. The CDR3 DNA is TGCGCCAGCAGTGAAGTATGGGGGCAAGCTGAAGCTTTCTTT.